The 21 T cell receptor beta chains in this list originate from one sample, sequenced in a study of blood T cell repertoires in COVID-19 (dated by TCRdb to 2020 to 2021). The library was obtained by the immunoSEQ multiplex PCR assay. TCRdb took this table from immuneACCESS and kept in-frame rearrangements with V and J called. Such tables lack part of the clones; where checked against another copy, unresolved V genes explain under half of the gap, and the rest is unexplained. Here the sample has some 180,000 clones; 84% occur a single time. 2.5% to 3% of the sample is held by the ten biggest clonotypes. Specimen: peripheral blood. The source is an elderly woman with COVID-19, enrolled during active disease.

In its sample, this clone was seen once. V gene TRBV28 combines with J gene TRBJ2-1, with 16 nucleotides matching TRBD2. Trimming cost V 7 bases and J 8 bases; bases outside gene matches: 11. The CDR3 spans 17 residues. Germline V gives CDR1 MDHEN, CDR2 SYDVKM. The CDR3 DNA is TGTGCCAGCACCCGCCCGGGACTAGCGGGAGGGACTGATGAGCAGTTCTTC. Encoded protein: CASTRPGLAGGTDEQFF.

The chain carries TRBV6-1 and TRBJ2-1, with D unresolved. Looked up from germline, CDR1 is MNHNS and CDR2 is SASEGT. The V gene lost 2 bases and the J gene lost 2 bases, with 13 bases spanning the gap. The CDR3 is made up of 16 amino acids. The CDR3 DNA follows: TGTGCCAGCAGTGAACCGGTCGGGTTAACCTACAATGAGCAGTTCTTC. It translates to CASSEPVGLTYNEQFF.

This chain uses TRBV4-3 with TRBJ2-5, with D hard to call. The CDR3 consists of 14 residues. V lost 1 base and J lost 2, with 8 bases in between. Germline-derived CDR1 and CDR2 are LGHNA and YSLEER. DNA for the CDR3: TGCGCCAGCAGCCAAGGCCACTCTCAAGAGACCCAGTACTTC. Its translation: CASSQGHSQETQYF.

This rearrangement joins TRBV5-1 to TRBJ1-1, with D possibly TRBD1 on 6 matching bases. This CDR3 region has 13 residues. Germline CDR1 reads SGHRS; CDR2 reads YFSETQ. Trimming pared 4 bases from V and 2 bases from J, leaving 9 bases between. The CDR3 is CASSVTGNTEAFF. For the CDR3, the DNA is TGCGCCAGCAGCGTGACAGGCAACACTGAAGCTTTCTTT.

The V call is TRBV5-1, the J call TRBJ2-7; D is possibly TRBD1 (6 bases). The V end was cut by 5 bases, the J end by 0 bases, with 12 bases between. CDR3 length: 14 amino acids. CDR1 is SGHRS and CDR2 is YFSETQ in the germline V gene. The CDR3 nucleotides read TGCGCCAGCAGTTCCGACAGGATCTCCTACGAGCAGTACTTC. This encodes CASSSDRISYEQYF.

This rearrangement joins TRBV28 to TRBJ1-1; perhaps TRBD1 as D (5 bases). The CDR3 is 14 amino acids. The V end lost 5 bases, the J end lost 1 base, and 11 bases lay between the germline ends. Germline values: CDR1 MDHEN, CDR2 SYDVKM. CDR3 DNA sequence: TGTGCCAGCAGTACGGTACAGGCGAACACTGAAGCTTTCTTT. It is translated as CASSTVQANTEAFF.

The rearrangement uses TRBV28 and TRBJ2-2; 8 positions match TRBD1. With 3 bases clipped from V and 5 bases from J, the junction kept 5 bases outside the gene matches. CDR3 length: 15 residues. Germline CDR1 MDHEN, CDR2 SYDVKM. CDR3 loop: CASSLRDRRTGELFF. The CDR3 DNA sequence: TGTGCCAGCAGTTTGAGGGACAGGAGAACCGGGGAGCTGTTTTTT. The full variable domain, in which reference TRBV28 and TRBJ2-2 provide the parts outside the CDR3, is DVKVTQSSRYLVKRTGEKVFLECVQDMDHENMFWYRQDPGLGLRLIYFSYDVKMKEKGDIPEGYSVSREKKERFSLILESASTNQTSMYLCASSLRDRRTGELFFGEGSRLTVL.

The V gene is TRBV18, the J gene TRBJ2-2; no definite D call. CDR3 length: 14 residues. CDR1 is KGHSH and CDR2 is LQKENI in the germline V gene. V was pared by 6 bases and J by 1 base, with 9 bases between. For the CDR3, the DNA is TGTGCCAGCTCTTACGGTTTGAACACCGGGGAGCTGTTTTTT. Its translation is CASSYGLNTGELFF.

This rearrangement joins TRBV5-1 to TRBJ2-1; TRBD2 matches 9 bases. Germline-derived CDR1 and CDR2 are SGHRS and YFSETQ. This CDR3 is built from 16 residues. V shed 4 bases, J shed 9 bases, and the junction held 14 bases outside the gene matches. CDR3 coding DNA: TGCGCCAGCAGCACCGGCCCCGGGACTAGCTTCGGTGAGCAGTTCTTC. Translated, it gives CASSTGPGTSFGEQFF. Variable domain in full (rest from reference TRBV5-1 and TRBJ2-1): KAGVTQTPRYLIKTRGQQVTLSCSPISGHRSVSWYQQTPGQGLQFLFEYFSETQRNKGNFPGRFSGRQFSNSRSEMNVSTLELGDSALYLCASSTGPGTSFGEQFFGPGTRLTVL.

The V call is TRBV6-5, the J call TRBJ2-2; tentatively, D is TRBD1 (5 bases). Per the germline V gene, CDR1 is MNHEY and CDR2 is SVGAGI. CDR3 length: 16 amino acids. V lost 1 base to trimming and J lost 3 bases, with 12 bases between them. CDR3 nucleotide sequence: TGTGCCAGCAGTTACTGGAAGGGGCTTGACACCGGGGAGCTGTTTTTT. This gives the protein CASSYWKGLDTGELFF.

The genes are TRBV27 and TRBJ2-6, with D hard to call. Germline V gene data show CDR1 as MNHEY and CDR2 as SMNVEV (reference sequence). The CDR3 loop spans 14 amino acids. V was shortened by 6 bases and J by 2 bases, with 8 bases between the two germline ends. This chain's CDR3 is CASSSNPGANVLTF. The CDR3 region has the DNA TGTGCCAGCAGCTCTAACCCTGGGGCCAACGTCCTGACTTTC. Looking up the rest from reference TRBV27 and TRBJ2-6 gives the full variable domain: EAQVTQNPRYLITVTGKKLTVTCSQNMNHEYMSWYRQDPGLGLRQIYYSMNVEVTDKGDVPEGYKVSRKEKRNFPLILESPSPNQTSLYFCASSSNPGANVLTFGAGSRLTVL.

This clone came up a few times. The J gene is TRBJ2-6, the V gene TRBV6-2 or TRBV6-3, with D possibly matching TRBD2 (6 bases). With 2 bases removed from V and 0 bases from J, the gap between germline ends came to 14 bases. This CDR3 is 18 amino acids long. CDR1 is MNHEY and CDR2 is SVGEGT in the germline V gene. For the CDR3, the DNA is TGTGCCAGCAGTTACCCAATCGACGGGAGCTCTGGGGCCAACGTCCTGACTTTC. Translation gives CASSYPIDGSSGANVLTF.

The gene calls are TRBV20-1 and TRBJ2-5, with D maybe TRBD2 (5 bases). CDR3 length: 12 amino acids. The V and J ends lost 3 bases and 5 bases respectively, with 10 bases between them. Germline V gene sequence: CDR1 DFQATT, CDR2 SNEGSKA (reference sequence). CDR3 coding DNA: TGCAGTGCTAGTCCGGGGAAGGAGACCCAGTACTTC. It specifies CSASPGKETQYF.

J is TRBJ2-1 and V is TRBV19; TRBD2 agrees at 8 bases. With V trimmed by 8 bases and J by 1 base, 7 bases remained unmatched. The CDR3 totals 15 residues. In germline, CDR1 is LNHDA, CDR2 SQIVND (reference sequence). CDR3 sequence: CASSYSGDSYNEQFF. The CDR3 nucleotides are TGTGCCAGTTCTTATAGCGGGGATTCCTACAATGAGCAGTTCTTC.

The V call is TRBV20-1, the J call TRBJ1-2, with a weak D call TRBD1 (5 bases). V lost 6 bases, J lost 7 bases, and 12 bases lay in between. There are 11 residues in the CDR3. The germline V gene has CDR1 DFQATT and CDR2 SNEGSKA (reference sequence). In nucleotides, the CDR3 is TGCAGTGCATCTCCAGGGTTTGGCTACACCTTC. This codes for CSASPGFGYTF.

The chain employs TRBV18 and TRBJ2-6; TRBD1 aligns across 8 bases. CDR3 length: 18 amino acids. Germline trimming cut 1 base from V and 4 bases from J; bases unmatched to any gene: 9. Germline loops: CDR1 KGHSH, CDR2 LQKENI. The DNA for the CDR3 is TGTGCCAGCTCACCACTGAGTACAGGGGGAGCGGGGGCCAACGTCCTGACTTTC. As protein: CASSPLSTGGAGANVLTF.

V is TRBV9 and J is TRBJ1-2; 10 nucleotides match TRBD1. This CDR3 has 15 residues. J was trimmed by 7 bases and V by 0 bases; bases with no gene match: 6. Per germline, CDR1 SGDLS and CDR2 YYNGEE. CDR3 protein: CASSVGDRGQGGYTF. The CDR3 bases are TGTGCCAGCAGCGTAGGGGACAGGGGACAGGGTGGCTACACCTTC.

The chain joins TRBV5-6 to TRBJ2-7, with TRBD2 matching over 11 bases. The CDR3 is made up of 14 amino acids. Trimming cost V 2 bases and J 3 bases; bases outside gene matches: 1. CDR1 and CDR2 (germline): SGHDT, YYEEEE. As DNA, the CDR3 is TGTGCCAGCAGCTTTAGCGGGGGGGGCTACGAGCAGTACTTC. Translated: CASSFSGGGYEQYF.

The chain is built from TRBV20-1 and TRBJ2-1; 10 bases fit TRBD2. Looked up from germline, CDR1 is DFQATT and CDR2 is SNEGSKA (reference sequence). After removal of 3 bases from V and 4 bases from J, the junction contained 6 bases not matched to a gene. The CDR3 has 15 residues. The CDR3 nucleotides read TGCAGTGCTAGTCGGGCTAGCGGGAGATACAATGAGCAGTTCTTC. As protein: CSASRASGRYNEQFF.

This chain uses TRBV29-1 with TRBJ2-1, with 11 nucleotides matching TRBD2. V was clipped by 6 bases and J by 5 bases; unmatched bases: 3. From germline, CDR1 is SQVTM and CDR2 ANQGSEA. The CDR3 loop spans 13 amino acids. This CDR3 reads CSVEGLADNEQFF. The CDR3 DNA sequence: TGCAGCGTGGAGGGACTAGCGGACAATGAGCAGTTCTTC.

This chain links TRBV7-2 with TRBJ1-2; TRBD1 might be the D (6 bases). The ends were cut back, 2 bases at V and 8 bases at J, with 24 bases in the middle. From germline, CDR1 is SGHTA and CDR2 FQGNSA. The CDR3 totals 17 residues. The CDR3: CASSLTPLGGGGRGYTF. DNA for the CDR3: TGTGCCAGCAGCTTAACCCCCCTGGGTGGGGGCGGAAGAGGCTACACCTTC. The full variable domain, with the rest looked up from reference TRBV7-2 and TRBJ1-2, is GAGVSQSPSNKVTEKGKDVELRCDPISGHTALYWYRQSLGQGLEFLIYFQGNSAPDKSGLPSDRFSAERTGGSVSTLTIQRTQQEDSAVYLCASSLTPLGGGGRGYTFGSGTRLTVV.